Here is one T cell receptor (beta chain) with its context. What it binds is not known. The survey-level immunoSEQ assay was used. The data were produced by immunoSEQ multiplex PCR, yet TCRdb's version contains in-frame clones alone and is incomplete. The sample holds some 40,000 clones, 60% to 85% seen once. One to two pinch biopsies were taken from the rectum during colonoscopy. Ulcerative colitis patients received no immunosuppressive medication before the diagnostic colonoscopy. Trimming at V came to 1 base and at J to 4 bases, leaving 7 bases not matched to a gene. The CDR3 sequence is 16 residues long. CDR1 and CDR2 from the germline V gene are SGHVS and FQNEAQ. This sample was included in a study of pediatric ulcerative colitis. Whole-study results and caveats: Blood-derived T cells may be present in rectal pinch biopsies. No controls had the two rectal clonotypes shared by ulcerative colitis patients.

The genes are TRBV7-8 and TRBJ1-3, with 7 bases aligning to TRBD1. This TCR was recovered from a boy younger than 18 with severe ulcerative colitis. The sample consisted of gut tissue. The CDR3 sequence is CASSLVVSGQGNTIYF. CDR3 in DNA: TGTGCCAGCAGCTTAGTCGTATCGGGACAGGGAAACACCATATATTTT.